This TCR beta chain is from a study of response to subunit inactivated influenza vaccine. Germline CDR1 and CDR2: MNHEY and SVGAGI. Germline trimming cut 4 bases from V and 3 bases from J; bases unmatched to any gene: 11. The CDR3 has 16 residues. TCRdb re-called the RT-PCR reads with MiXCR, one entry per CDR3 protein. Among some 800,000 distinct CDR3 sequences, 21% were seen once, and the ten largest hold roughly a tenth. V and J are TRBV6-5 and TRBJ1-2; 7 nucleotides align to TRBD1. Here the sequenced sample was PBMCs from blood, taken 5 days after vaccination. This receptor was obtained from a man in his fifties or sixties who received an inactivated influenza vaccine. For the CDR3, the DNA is TGTGCCAGCAGTTCCCCCTCCAGGGGGAGGGACTATGGCTACACCTTC. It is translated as CASSSPSRGRDYGYTF.